These 21 T cell receptor beta chains share one sample of origin, sequenced in a study of vaccination and CD4 T cells after COVID-19 (dated by TCRdb to between 2021 and 2024). Per the publication, the treatment or condition label means: roughly 11-day PBMC culture with coronavirus spike peptide pools or control peptides (ViraFEST assay). What these receptors recognize is not known. The library was obtained by PCR. Instrument used: Illumina iSeq 100. DNA from cultured CD4+ T cells was subjected to TCR sequencing with the Oncomine TCR Beta short-read assay at the Johns Hopkins FTIC core. TCRdb reran the public reads through fastp at Q25 and MiXCR, keeping productive beta chains. One record per CDR3 amino acid sequence lists the most common genes and DNA. This sample has around 15,000 distinct CDR3 sequences in its table, and 56% of those were observed once. 6.5% to 9% of the sample goes to the ten largest clones.

Specimen: CD4+ T cells from blood, cultured in vitro. The origin of the receptors is a human donor who had recovered from COVID-19.

The chain recombines TRBV6-2 or TRBV6-3 with TRBJ2-7; D gene uncertain. This CDR3 contains 15 residues. V shed 3 bases and J shed 6 bases, with 18 bases lying between them. Per the germline V gene, CDR1 is MNHEY and CDR2 is SVGEGT. The CDR3 loop is CASSYPGLFRLEQYF. In nucleotides, the CDR3 is TGTGCCAGCAGTTATCCGGGTCTGTTCCGTCTCGAGCAGTACTTC.

This clonotype was detected once. V and J are TRBV7-2 and TRBJ2-1; D tentatively fits TRBD1 or TRBD2 (5 bases each). In germline, CDR1 is SGHTA, CDR2 FQGNSA. The CDR3 length is 13 residues. The V and J ends lost 1 base and 9 bases respectively, with 10 bases between them. CDR3 protein: CASSLGGLGEQFF. CDR3 DNA sequence: TGTGCCAGCAGCTTAGGGGGGTTGGGTGAGCAGTTCTTC.

This clonotype was seen a few times. This chain uses TRBV6-1 with TRBJ1-2, with a tentative D call TRBD1 (5 bases). Germline lookup yields CDR1 MNHNS and CDR2 SASEGT. The CDR3 sequence is 15 residues long. Trimming removed 4 bases from V and 2 bases from J, with 14 bases in between. CDR3 sequence reads: CASSASDSVNYGYTF. The CDR3 DNA follows: TGTGCCAGCAGTGCTTCTGACAGTGTCAACTATGGCTACACCTTC.

This clonotype has only a few counts. The chain joins TRBV7-2 to TRBJ1-2, with D tentatively TRBD1 (6 bases). The V end lost 3 bases, the J end lost 0 bases, and 11 bases lay between the germline ends. The CDR3 has 15 amino acids. Per the germline V gene, CDR1 is SGHTA and CDR2 is FQGNSA. CDR3 nucleotide sequence: TGTGCCAGCAGCTTGAATAGGGGGGCTAACTATGGCTACACCTTC. Translating it yields CASSLNRGANYGYTF.

This clonotype has only one observation. The J gene is TRBJ2-1, the V gene TRBV20-1, with 11 bases fitting TRBD1. Per germline, CDR1 DFQATT and CDR2 SNEGSKA (reference sequence). This CDR3 has 15 amino acids. Germline trimming cut 6 bases from V and 7 bases from J; bases unmatched to any gene: 11. The CDR3 sequence is CSATVGTGGDNEQFF. CDR3 bases: TGCAGTGCCACGGTAGGGACAGGGGGTGATAATGAGCAGTTCTTC.

This clonotype was seen only once. The chain links TRBV6-5 to TRBJ1-1; tentative D call: TRBD1 (5 bases). Trimming took 0 bases from V and 8 from J, leaving 10 bases between them. The CDR3 has 13 amino acids. In germline, CDR1 is MNHEY, CDR2 SVGAGI. The CDR3 DNA sequence: TGTGCCAGCAGTTACTCCCAAGGGACGGAAGCTTTCTTT. Translation: CASSYSQGTEAFF.

V is TRBV7-9 and J is TRBJ1-1; 8 positions agree with TRBD1. Germline-derived CDR1 and CDR2 are SEHNR and FQNEAQ (reference sequence). CDR3 length: 15 residues. V gave up 5 bases and J gave up 1 base; unmatched junction bases: 6. The CDR3 is CASSPGTGKNTEAFF. The CDR3 nucleotides are TGTGCCAGCAGCCCCGGGACAGGCAAGAACACTGAAGCTTTCTTT.

The chain combines TRBV20-1 with TRBJ2-7, with D possibly TRBD2 on 7 matching bases. The CDR3 is made up of 14 amino acids. Deletions cut 6 bases from V and 3 bases from J, with 18 bases between. The germline CDR1 and CDR2 sequences are DFQATT and SNEGSKA (reference sequence). CDR3 loop: CSAQQGGRGYEQYF. The CDR3 DNA reads TGCAGTGCCCAACAGGGCGGGAGAGGCTACGAGCAGTACTTC.

The V gene is TRBV30, the J gene TRBJ2-3; 9 positions agree with TRBD2. The germline gives CDR1 GTSNPN, CDR2 SVGIG (reference sequence). The CDR3 contains 17 residues. The V and J ends lost 4 bases and 5 bases, in that order; junction bases with no gene match: 16. DNA of the CDR3: TGTGCCTGGAATGAAAAAGGGGCGGGAGGGCCGATAGATACGCAGTATTTT. The encoded protein is CAWNEKGAGGPIDTQYF.

The chain combines TRBV2 with TRBJ2-5, with 7 bases lining up with TRBD1. The CDR3 covers 13 residues. Looked up from germline, CDR1 is SNHLY and CDR2 is FYNNEI. V dropped 6 bases and J dropped 10; count of bases not matched to a gene: 11. The CDR3 region has the DNA TGTGCCAGCAGGGAGAACAGGGGTGTCAGCCAGTACTTC. Its translation is CASRENRGVSQYF.

V usage is TRBV7-2 and J usage is TRBJ2-2; D uncertain. The CDR3 loop spans 13 amino acids. CDR1 SGHTA and CDR2 FQGNSA come from the germline V gene. The germline V and J ends were trimmed by 1 base and 4 bases, with 4 bases remaining between them. CDR3 region: CASSLDPTGELFF. The CDR3 DNA is TGTGCCAGCAGCTTAGACCCCACCGGGGAGCTGTTTTTT.

This clonotype was found once. The chain joins TRBV5-6 to TRBJ1-1; 9 positions agree with TRBD1. The CDR3 consists of 15 residues. Germline V lookup: CDR1 SGHDT, CDR2 YYEEEE. J gave up 6 bases and V 1 base, and 7 bases lay outside the gene matches. The CDR3 nucleotides read TGTGCCAGCAGCTTGTGGGACAGGGAGGAGGCTGAAGCTTTCTTT. It translates to CASSLWDREEAEAFF.

The chain uses TRBV7-3 and TRBJ2-3; D might be TRBD2 (5 bases). The CDR3 is 16 amino acids. Trimming removed 2 bases at V and 5 bases at J, with 17 bases between. CDR1 and CDR2 (germline): SGHTA, FQGTGA. The CDR3 sequence: CASSLGLLGWEDTQYF. The CDR3 DNA sequence: TGTGCCAGCAGCTTAGGACTTCTCGGATGGGAAGATACGCAGTATTTT.

The rearrangement joins TRBV6-1 to TRBJ1-2, with D possibly being TRBD1 (5 bases). This CDR3 is built from 13 residues. Per germline, CDR1 MNHNS and CDR2 SASEGT. V was shortened by 11 bases and J by 4 bases, with 17 bases between the two germline ends. CDR3: CAGRPGRTYGYTF. CDR3 coding DNA: TGTGCCGGACGACCGGGACGGACCTATGGCTACACCTTC.

The chain uses TRBV30 and TRBJ2-7; tentative D call: TRBD2 (6 bases). The CDR3 spans 13 residues. The ends were cut back, 1 base at V and 7 bases at J, with 14 bases in the middle. CDR1 GTSNPN and CDR2 SVGIG come from the germline V gene (reference sequence). DNA of the CDR3: TGTGCCTGGAGTGAGATCGTGGGGGGTGAGCAGTACTTC. Its protein product is CAWSEIVGGEQYF.

This clonotype was seen once. This chain connects TRBV5-8 to TRBJ2-3, with 8 bases lining up with TRBD1. V was clipped by 0 bases and J by 3 bases; unmatched bases: 0. This CDR3 comprises 14 residues. CDR1 and CDR2 (germline): SGHTS, YDEGEE. The CDR3 here is CASSLDRGTDTQYF. CDR3 bases: TGTGCCAGCAGCTTGGACAGGGGGACAGATACGCAGTATTTT.

This clonotype was observed a handful of times. The chain is built from TRBV21-1 and TRBJ1-2. TRBV21-1 is listed as a pseudogene. CDR3 length: 14 amino acids. The CDR3 loop is CASSKDEEIYGYTF. CDR3 coding DNA: TGTGCCAGCAGCAAAGATGAGGAGATCTATGGCTACACCTTC.

This chain links TRBV5-1 with TRBJ1-2; a weak D match, TRBD1 (6 bases). Trimming left V 0 bases short and J 4 bases short, with 13 bases between. This CDR3 is built from 15 residues. Germline CDR1 reads SGHRS; CDR2 reads YFSETQ. CDR3 nucleotide sequence: TGCGCCAGCAGCTTGGTTCCAGAGGGGGGCTATGGCTACACCTTC. This codes for CASSLVPEGGYGYTF.

The chain links TRBV2 to TRBJ2-5, with TRBD1 identical over 7 bases. This CDR3 is 14 amino acids long. With V trimmed by 2 bases and J by 5 bases, 5 bases remained unmatched. CDR1 is SNHLY and CDR2 is FYNNEI in the germline V gene. The CDR3: CASSELQGLETQYF. The CDR3 coding sequence is TGTGCCAGCAGTGAATTACAGGGGTTGGAGACCCAGTACTTC.

The chain uses TRBV20-1 and TRBJ1-2; no clear D. V was pared by 3 bases and J by 0 bases, with 11 bases between. The CDR3 has 14 residues. Germline V CDR1 and CDR2: DFQATT, SNEGSKA (reference sequence). CDR3 coding DNA: TGCAGTGCTAGTGGTGGTGGCTCTAACTATGGCTACACCTTC. Encoded protein: CSASGGGSNYGYTF.

The chain joins TRBV2 to TRBJ1-1; 10 bases are shared with TRBD1. There are 14 residues in the CDR3. V shed 8 bases, J shed 10 bases, and the junction held 13 bases outside the gene matches. Germline CDR1 reads SNHLY; CDR2 reads FYNNEI. The CDR3 spells CASVWGQGFSGAFF. The CDR3 bases are TGTGCCAGCGTGTGGGGACAGGGGTTCTCTGGAGCTTTCTTT.